The T cell receptor (beta chain) described here comes from a study of blood T cell repertoires in COVID-19. Study overall: There were acute and convalescent COVID-19 samples, and they came from the United States, Italy and Spain. Sample material is recorded as cDNA or gDNA derived from T cells, B-cell-depleted T cells, or PBMCs.

Trimming at V came to 3 bases and at J to 7 bases, leaving 9 bases not matched to a gene. CDR3 length equals 15 residues. The V gene's germline CDR1 is DFQATT and CDR2 SNEGSKA (reference sequence). Per the authors' pipeline: Amplifying reference gene primers gave estimates of nucleated cell counts. Sequencing used immunoSEQ multiplex PCR; TCRdb keeps in-frame clones, though not all of them. For V, J and clone size, that table is used; D and trimming come from the DNA. The sample has about 150,000 clones, 70% to 90% seen once. This receptor was identified in a woman in her 50s with acute or convalescent COVID-19. The gene calls are TRBV20-1 and TRBJ1-4; 9 nucleotides agree with TRBD1. Specimen: peripheral blood. The CDR3 sequence is CSASHEGQGGEKLFF. CDR3 sequence (DNA): TGCAGTGCTAGTCATGAGGGACAGGGAGGTGAAAAACTGTTTTTT.